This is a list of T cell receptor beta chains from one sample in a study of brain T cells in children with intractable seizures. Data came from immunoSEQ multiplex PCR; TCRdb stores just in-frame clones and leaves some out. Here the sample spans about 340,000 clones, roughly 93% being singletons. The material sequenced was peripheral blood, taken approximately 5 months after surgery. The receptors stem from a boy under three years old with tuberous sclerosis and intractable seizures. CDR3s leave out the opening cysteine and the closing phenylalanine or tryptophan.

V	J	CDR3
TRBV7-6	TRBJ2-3	ASSWRADFTDTQY
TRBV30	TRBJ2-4	AWSGGAGNIQY
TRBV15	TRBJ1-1	ATSGQGMNTEAF
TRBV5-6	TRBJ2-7	ASSLAASGSVYEQY
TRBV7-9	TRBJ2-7	ASSRQGEREQY
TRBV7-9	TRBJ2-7	ASSLSVGAASYEQY
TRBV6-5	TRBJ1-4	ASSQTGGEDEKLF
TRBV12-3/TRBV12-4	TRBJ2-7	ASSSSGYEQY
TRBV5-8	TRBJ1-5	ASSLGFQPQH
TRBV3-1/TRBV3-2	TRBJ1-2	ASSLLRPGSYGYT
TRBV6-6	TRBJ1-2	ASSYQGTGYGYT
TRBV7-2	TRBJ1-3	ASSGRTESSGNTIY
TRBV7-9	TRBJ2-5	ASSGGEVQETQY
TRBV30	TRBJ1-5	AWSGSGNQPQH
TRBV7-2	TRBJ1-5	ASSAGGGQPQH
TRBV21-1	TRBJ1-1	ASSNDGGGFSMNTEAF
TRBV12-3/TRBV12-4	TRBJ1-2	ASSFRDYGYT
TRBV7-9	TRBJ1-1	ASSPISAGAEAF
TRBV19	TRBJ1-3	ASTPDRAAFSGNTIY
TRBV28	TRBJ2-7	ASSQLFTGSYFYEQY
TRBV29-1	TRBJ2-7	SVGVVNGYEQY
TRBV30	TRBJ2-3	AWSTTDTQY
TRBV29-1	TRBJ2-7	SVDVAGGYEQY
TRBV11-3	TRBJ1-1	ASSFGQAMNTEAF
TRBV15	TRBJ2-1	ATRVGLAGHNEQF
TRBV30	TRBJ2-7	AWSGHELRGQY
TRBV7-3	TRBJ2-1	ASSLLGGSYNEQF